This TCR beta chain was documented in a study of cytomegalovirus exposure and HLA in healthy donors. Study-wide context: Approximately 77 million unique TCRs from HLA-typed donors were held in an early release of data.

Study-level points and caveats: A later analysis appeared to link common viral pathogens to several of the most significant clusters.

It was with 60 Vbeta and 13 Jbeta primers that the PCR ran. The table came from immunoSEQ multiplex PCR; TCRdb's copy has only in-frame clones and leaves some out. The record lists 130,000 or so clones, of which the ten most abundant hold under 2%. As concerns this clone: What it binds is not known.

Although they were nominally healthy when sampled, donors likely had unrecorded immune exposures. What was sequenced was PBMCs. This receptor was obtained from a woman in her forties in good health and CMV-seropositive.

The DNA for the CDR3 is TGTGCCAGCTCACCAAAACAGGGGCCCACGGGTACTGAAGCTTTCTTT. Translation gives CASSPKQGPTGTEAFF. J is TRBJ1-1 and V is TRBV18; 7 nucleotides match TRBD1. Per germline, CDR1 KGHSH and CDR2 LQKENI. The CDR3 is 16 residues long. J was trimmed by 5 bases and V by 2 bases; bases with no gene match: 11.